Listed below are T cell receptor beta chains from one sample, sequenced in a study of T cell responses to AZD1222 COVID-19 vaccine. The assay was immunoSEQ multiplex PCR, and TCRdb's table has in-frame clones only and misses some. The data show under 140,000 clones, 81% seen once. The sample here was peripheral blood, taken on day 0 of AZD1222 vaccination. These receptor sequences come from an adult in good health. Both conserved end residues are part of each CDR3. Each record gives: clone size, V gene, J gene, D gene, CDR3 protein, CDR3 DNA. A D gene is named only where the DNA matches it firmly. Size is stated for part of the rows, as once, few or many counts, or as a class when the clone is expanded.

size: NA
V: TRBV2
J: TRBJ2-3
D: TRBD2
CDR3: CASSPSGVSTDTQYF
DNA: TGTGCCAGCAGTCCCAGCGGGGTTAGCACAGATACGCAGTATTTT

size: NA
V: TRBV28
J: TRBJ1-2
D: TRBD1
CDR3: CASSLGQGIYDYGYTF
DNA: TGTGCCAGCAGTCTCGGACAGGGGATTTATGACTATGGCTACACCTTC

size: NA
V: TRBV28
J: TRBJ2-3
D: NA
CDR3: CASRKGGNTDTQYF
DNA: TGTGCCAGCCGTAAAGGGGGGAACACAGATACGCAGTATTTT

size: NA
V: TRBV19
J: TRBJ2-2
D: TRBD2
CDR3: CASSIDPTSGREPGTGELFF
DNA: TGTGCCAGTAGTATAGATCCGACTAGCGGGAGGGAACCGGGAACCGGGGAGCTGTTTTTT

size: NA
V: TRBV28
J: TRBJ1-2
D: NA
CDR3: CASSPPRRGYGYTF
DNA: TGTGCCAGCAGTCCCCCCAGGAGGGGCTATGGCTACACCTTC

size: NA
V: TRBV9
J: TRBJ2-1
D: TRBD2
CDR3: CASSVAVGAGGNLNEQFF
DNA: TGTGCCAGCAGCGTAGCTGTAGGAGCGGGGGGGAACCTCAATGAGCAGTTCTTC

size: NA
V: TRBV7-6
J: TRBJ2-5
D: NA
CDR3: CASSFLSAGAGETQYF
DNA: TGTGCCAGCAGCTTTTTGTCGGCAGGGGCAGGAGAGACCCAGTACTTC

size: NA
V: TRBV7-3
J: TRBJ2-1
D: TRBD1
CDR3: CASSSSTGGNEQFF
DNA: TGTGCCAGCAGCTCCTCGACAGGGGGGAATGAGCAGTTCTTC

size: NA
V: TRBV19
J: TRBJ1-2
D: NA
CDR3: CASSMGSGTYYGYTF
DNA: TGTGCCAGTAGTATGGGGTCTGGGACTTACTATGGCTACACCTTC

size: NA
V: TRBV7-6
J: TRBJ1-3
D: NA
CDR3: CASSLAQGISGNTIYF
DNA: TGTGCCAGCAGCTTAGCTCAGGGGATCTCTGGAAACACCATATATTTT

size: NA
V: TRBV6-6
J: TRBJ2-3
D: NA
CDR3: CASSRGGTSTDTQYF
DNA: TGTGCCAGCAGCAGGGGCGGGACTAGCACAGATACGCAGTATTTT

size: NA
V: TRBV19
J: TRBJ1-5
D: NA
CDR3: CASSRLHRGNQPQHF
DNA: TGTGCCAGTAGTCGACTTCACCGGGGCAATCAGCCCCAGCATTTT

size: NA
V: TRBV27
J: TRBJ1-5
D: NA
CDR3: CASSVDSNQPQHF
DNA: TGTGCCAGCAGTGTGGACAGTAATCAGCCCCAGCATTTT

size: NA
V: TRBV28
J: TRBJ2-2
D: NA
CDR3: CASRYFQGTGELFF
DNA: TGTGCCAGCAGGTACTTTCAGGGCACCGGGGAGCTGTTTTTT

size: NA
V: TRBV15
J: TRBJ1-4
D: NA
CDR3: CATSRGGSGAPKKLFF
DNA: TGTGCCACCAGCAGAGGAGGGAGTGGGGCCCCCAAAAAACTGTTTTTT

size: NA
V: TRBV4-3
J: TRBJ2-7
D: NA
CDR3: CASSQQRGGTRDSYEQYF
DNA: TGCGCCAGCAGCCAACAAAGGGGCGGGACCCGGGACTCCTACGAGCAGTACTTC

size: NA
V: TRBV30
J: TRBJ2-7
D: TRBD1
CDR3: CAWKRPGQGFYEQYF
DNA: TGTGCCTGGAAACGCCCGGGACAGGGCTTTTACGAGCAGTACTTC

size: NA
V: TRBV10-3
J: TRBJ1-3
D: NA
CDR3: CAIRDTQRDTIYF
DNA: TGTGCCATCCGGGACACTCAAAGGGACACCATATATTTT

size: NA
V: TRBV18
J: TRBJ1-6
D: NA
CDR3: CASSPEPAASSYNSPLHF
DNA: TGTGCCAGCTCACCAGAACCGGCAGCGAGCTCCTATAATTCACCCCTCCACTTT

size: NA
V: TRBV6-6
J: TRBJ1-6
D: NA
CDR3: CASLGSSYNSPLHF
DNA: TGTGCCAGCTTAGGAAGCTCCTATAATTCACCCCTCCACTTT

size: NA
V: TRBV6-2/TRBV6-3
J: TRBJ2-1
D: NA
CDR3: CASSSLSVSEQFF
DNA: TGTGCCAGCAGTTCCCTATCGGTCAGTGAGCAGTTCTTC

size: NA
V: TRBV27
J: TRBJ1-2
D: NA
CDR3: CASSPSGTSYGGYTF
DNA: TGTGCCAGCAGCCCTTCAGGGACCTCCTACGGGGGCTACACCTTC

size: NA
V: TRBV18
J: TRBJ1-5
D: NA
CDR3: CASSPGLSQPQHF
DNA: TGTGCCAGCTCCCCCGGGCTGAGCCAGCCCCAGCATTTT

size: NA
V: TRBV19
J: TRBJ2-5
D: TRBD1
CDR3: CASSSTGGEETQYF
DNA: TGTGCCAGTTCCTCGACAGGGGGGGAAGAGACCCAGTACTTC

size: NA
V: TRBV18
J: TRBJ2-1
D: NA
CDR3: CASSPGQYNEQFF
DNA: TGTGCCAGCTCACCAGGACAGTACAATGAGCAGTTCTTC

size: few
V: TRBV27
J: TRBJ2-7
D: NA
CDR3: CASSSLGEQYF
DNA: TGTGCCAGCAGTTCCCTGGGTGAGCAGTACTTC

size: NA
V: TRBV5-1
J: TRBJ1-1
D: NA
CDR3: CASSLAGVTTEAFF
DNA: TGCGCCAGCAGCTTAGCAGGGGTGACCACTGAAGCTTTCTTT

size: NA
V: TRBV6-6
J: TRBJ2-7
D: NA
CDR3: CASSPGSSYEQYF
DNA: TGTGCCAGCAGTCCAGGGAGCTCCTACGAGCAGTACTTC

size: NA
V: TRBV9
J: TRBJ1-5
D: TRBD1
CDR3: CASSRGQGNSNQPQHF
DNA: TGTGCCAGCAGCAGGGGACAGGGAAATAGCAATCAGCCCCAGCATTTT

size: NA
V: TRBV9
J: TRBJ2-5
D: TRBD1
CDR3: CASSGDGTGLQETQYF
DNA: TGTGCCAGCAGCGGAGACGGGACAGGATTACAAGAGACCCAGTACTTC

size: NA
V: TRBV3-1/TRBV3-2
J: TRBJ2-7
D: NA
CDR3: CASSQDLASPSYEQYF
DNA: TGTGCCAGCAGCCAAGATCTTGCTAGCCCCTCCTACGAGCAGTACTTC

size: once
V: TRBV9
J: TRBJ1-2
D: NA
CDR3: CASSVSGDRRTNYGYTF
DNA: TGTGCCAGCAGCGTAAGCGGGGACCGACGAACTAACTATGGCTACACCTTC

size: NA
V: TRBV4-3
J: TRBJ1-2
D: NA
CDR3: CASSQDRRRNYGYTF
DNA: TGCGCCAGCAGCCAAGATCGTCGGCGTAACTATGGCTACACCTTC

size: once
V: TRBV28
J: TRBJ1-2
D: NA
CDR3: CASSSSGVSNYGYTF
DNA: TGTGCCAGCAGTTCCTCAGGGGTCTCCAACTATGGCTACACCTTC

size: NA
V: TRBV6-1
J: TRBJ2-3
D: TRBD1
CDR3: CASSYTGGSDTQYF
DNA: TGTGCCAGCAGTTATACAGGGGGCTCAGATACGCAGTATTTT

size: once
V: TRBV2
J: TRBJ1-6
D: NA
CDR3: CASSEDPGYNSPLHF
DNA: TGTGCCAGCAGTGAAGATCCAGGGTACAACTCACCCCTCCACTTT

size: NA
V: TRBV18
J: TRBJ1-5
D: NA
CDR3: CASSPRRGAPVQPQHF
DNA: TGTGCCAGCTCACCACGTCGGGGGGCCCCCGTTCAGCCCCAGCATTTT

size: NA
V: TRBV29-1
J: TRBJ1-1
D: NA
CDR3: CSVMIELLMNTEAFF
DNA: TGCAGCGTTATGATTGAGCTGCTTATGAACACTGAAGCTTTCTTT

size: NA
V: TRBV7-2
J: TRBJ1-1
D: NA
CDR3: CASSLGTNTEAFF
DNA: TGTGCCAGCAGCTTAGGGACGAACACTGAAGCTTTCTTT

size: NA
V: TRBV3-1/TRBV3-2
J: TRBJ2-7
D: NA
CDR3: CASSRTGGGYEQYF
DNA: TGTGCCAGCAGCCGGACCGGGGGTGGGTACGAGCAGTACTTC

size: NA
V: TRBV28
J: TRBJ2-4
D: TRBD2
CDR3: CASSRTSGSVAIQNIQYF
DNA: TGTGCCAGCAGCAGGACTAGCGGGAGTGTTGCGATCCAAAACATTCAGTACTTC

size: NA
V: TRBV28
J: TRBJ2-1
D: TRBD2
CDR3: CASSLSSGRKGNEQFF
DNA: TGTGCCAGCAGTTTATCTAGCGGGAGGAAAGGCAATGAGCAGTTCTTC

size: NA
V: TRBV19
J: TRBJ1-5
D: NA
CDR3: CASSTHRVTQPQHF
DNA: TGTGCCAGTAGTACCCACAGGGTAACTCAGCCCCAGCATTTT

size: NA
V: TRBV19
J: TRBJ1-3
D: NA
CDR3: CASTPTGYSGNTIYF
DNA: TGTGCCAGTACCCCAACAGGGTACTCTGGAAACACCATATATTTT

size: NA
V: TRBV2
J: TRBJ1-5
D: TRBD1
CDR3: CASRRQGVSNQPQHF
DNA: TGTGCCAGCAGGAGACAGGGGGTGAGCAATCAGCCCCAGCATTTT

size: once
V: TRBV5-6
J: TRBJ1-5
D: NA
CDR3: CASSPYGVGNQPQHF
DNA: TGTGCCAGCAGCCCGTACGGGGTCGGCAATCAGCCCCAGCATTTT

size: NA
V: TRBV5-1
J: TRBJ1-2
D: NA
CDR3: CASSLAVRAPHGYTF
DNA: TGCGCCAGCAGCTTGGCCGTCAGGGCCCCACATGGCTACACCTTC

size: NA
V: TRBV5-6
J: TRBJ1-2
D: TRBD1
CDR3: CASSFRDRVNYGYTF
DNA: TGTGCCAGCAGCTTCCGGGACAGGGTTAACTATGGCTACACCTTC

size: NA
V: TRBV3-1/TRBV3-2
J: TRBJ2-1
D: NA
CDR3: CASSPKAATPNEQFF
DNA: TGTGCCAGCAGCCCAAAGGCGGCTACCCCCAATGAGCAGTTCTTC

size: NA
V: TRBV30
J: TRBJ1-3
D: NA
CDR3: CAWGRLVDTIYF
DNA: TGTGCCTGGGGCCGGTTGGTGGACACCATATATTTT